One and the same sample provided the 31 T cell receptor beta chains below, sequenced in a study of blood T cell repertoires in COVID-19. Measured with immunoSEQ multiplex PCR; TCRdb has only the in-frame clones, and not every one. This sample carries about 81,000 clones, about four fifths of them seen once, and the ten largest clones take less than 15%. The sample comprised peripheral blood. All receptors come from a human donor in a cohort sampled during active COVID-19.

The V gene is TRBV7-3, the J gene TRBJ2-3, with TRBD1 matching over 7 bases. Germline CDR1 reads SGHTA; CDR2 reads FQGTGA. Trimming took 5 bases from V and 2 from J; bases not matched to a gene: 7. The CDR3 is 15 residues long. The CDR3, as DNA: TGTGCCAGCAGCATAATAGGGGGCCCCACAGATACGCAGTATTTT. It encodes CASSIIGGPTDTQYF.

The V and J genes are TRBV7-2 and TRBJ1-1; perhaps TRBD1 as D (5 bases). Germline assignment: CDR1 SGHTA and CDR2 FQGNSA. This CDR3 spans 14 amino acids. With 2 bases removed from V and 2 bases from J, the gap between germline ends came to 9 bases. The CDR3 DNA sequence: TGTGCCAGCAGCTTATCACAGGCTAACACTGAAGCTTTCTTT. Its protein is CASSLSQANTEAFF.

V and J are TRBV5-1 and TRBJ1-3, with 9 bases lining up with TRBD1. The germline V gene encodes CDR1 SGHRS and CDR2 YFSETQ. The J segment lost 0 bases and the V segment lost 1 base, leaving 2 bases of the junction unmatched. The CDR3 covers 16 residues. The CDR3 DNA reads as TGCGCCAGCAGCTTGACAGGGGGCCTCTCTGGAAACACCATATATTTT. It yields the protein CASSLTGGLSGNTIYF. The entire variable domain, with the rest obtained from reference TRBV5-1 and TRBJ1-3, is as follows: KAGVTQTPRYLIKTRGQQVTLSCSPISGHRSVSWYQQTPGQGLQFLFEYFSETQRNKGNFPGRFSGRQFSNSRSEMNVSTLELGDSALYLCASSLTGGLSGNTIYFGEGSWLTVV.

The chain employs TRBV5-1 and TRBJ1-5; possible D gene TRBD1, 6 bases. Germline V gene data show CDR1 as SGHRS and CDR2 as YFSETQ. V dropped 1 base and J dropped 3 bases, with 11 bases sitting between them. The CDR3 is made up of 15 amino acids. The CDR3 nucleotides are TGCGCCAGCAGCTTGCTTGCAGGGGACAATCAGCCCCAGCATTTT. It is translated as CASSLLAGDNQPQHF.

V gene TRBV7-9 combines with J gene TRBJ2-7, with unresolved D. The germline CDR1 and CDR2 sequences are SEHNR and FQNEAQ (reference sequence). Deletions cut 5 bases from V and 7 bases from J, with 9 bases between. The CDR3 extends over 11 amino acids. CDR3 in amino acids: CASSLTWEQYF. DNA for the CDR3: TGTGCCAGCAGCCTAACGTGGGAGCAGTACTTC.

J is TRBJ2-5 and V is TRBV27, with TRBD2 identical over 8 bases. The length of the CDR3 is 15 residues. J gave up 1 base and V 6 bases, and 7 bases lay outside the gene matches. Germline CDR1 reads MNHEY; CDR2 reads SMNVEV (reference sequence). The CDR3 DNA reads TGTGCCAGCAGCCCCGGGAGGGTTGTCCAAGAGACCCAGTACTTC. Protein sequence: CASSPGRVVQETQYF.

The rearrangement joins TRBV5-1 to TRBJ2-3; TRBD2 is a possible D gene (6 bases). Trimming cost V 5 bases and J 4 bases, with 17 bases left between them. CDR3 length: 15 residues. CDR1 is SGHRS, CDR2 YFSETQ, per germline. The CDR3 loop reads CASSSGHTGADTQYF. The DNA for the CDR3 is TGCGCCAGCAGTTCCGGACACACGGGGGCAGATACGCAGTATTTT. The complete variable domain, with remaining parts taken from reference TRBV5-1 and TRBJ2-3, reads KAGVTQTPRYLIKTRGQQVTLSCSPISGHRSVSWYQQTPGQGLQFLFEYFSETQRNKGNFPGRFSGRQFSNSRSEMNVSTLELGDSALYLCASSSGHTGADTQYFGPGTRLTVL.

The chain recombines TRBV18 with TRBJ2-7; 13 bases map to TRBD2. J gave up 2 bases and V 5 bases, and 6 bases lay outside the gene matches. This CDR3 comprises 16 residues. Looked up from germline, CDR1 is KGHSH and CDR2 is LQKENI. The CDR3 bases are TGTGCCAGCTCAACGACTAGCGGGGGGAATGCCTACGAGCAGTACTTC. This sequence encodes CASSTTSGGNAYEQYF.

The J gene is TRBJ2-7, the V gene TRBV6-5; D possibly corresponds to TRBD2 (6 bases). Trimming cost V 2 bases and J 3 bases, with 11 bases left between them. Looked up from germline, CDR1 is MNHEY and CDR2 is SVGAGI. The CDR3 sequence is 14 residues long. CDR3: CASSYVGGGYEQYF. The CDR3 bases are TGTGCCAGCAGTTACGTGGGGGGAGGCTACGAGCAGTACTTC.

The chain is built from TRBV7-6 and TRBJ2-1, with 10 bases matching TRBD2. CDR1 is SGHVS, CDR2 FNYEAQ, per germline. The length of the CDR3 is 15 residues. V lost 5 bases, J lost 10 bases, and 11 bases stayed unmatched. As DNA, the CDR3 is TGTGCCAGCAGCCTCGGGACTAGCGAGGGGGGCGAGCAGTTCTTC. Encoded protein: CASSLGTSEGGEQFF.

The CDR3 region is CAIQQGDSLDEQFF. DNA for the CDR3: TGCGCCATACAACAGGGGGATTCATTGGATGAGCAGTTCTTC. The V and J genes are TRBV23-1 and TRBJ2-1; 8 bases line up with TRBD1. Being an ORF, TRBV23-1 has a function that is uncertain. The V gene end was trimmed by 10 bases and the J gene end by 8 bases; junction bases not matched to a gene: 13. The CDR3 totals 14 residues.

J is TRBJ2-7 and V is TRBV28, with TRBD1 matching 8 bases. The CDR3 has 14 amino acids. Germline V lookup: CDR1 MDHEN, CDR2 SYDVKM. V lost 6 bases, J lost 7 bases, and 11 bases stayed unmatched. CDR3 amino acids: CASRIQGVIPEQYF. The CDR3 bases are TGTGCCAGCAGGATACAGGGGGTCATCCCGGAGCAGTACTTC.

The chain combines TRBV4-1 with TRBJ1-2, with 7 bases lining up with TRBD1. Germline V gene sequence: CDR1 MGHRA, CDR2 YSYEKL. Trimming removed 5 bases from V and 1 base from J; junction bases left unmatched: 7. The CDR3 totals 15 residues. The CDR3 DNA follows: TGCGCCAGCAGCACAGGGACAGCCGGTAACTATGGCTACACCTTC. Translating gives CASSTGTAGNYGYTF.

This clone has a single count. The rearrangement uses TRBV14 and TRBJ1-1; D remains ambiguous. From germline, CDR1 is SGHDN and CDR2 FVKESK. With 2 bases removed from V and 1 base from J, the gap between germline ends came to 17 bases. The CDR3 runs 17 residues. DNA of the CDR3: TGTGCCAGCAGCCAACCCTACTCCGGGGTAGGGAACACTGAAGCTTTCTTT. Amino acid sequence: CASSQPYSGVGNTEAFF.

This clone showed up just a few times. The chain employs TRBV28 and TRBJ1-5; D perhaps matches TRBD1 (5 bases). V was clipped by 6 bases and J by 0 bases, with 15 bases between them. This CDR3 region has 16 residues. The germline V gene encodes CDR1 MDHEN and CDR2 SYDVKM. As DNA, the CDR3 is TGTGCCAGCAGACCCGGGGGGAGTTATAGCAATCAGCCCCAGCATTTT. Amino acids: CASRPGGSYSNQPQHF.

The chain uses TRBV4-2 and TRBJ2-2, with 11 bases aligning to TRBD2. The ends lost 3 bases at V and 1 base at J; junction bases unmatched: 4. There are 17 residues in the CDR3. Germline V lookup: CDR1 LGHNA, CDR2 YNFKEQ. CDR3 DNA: TGTGCCAGCAGCCATCTGGGGACTAGCGGGAACACCGGGGAGCTGTTTTTT. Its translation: CASSHLGTSGNTGELFF.

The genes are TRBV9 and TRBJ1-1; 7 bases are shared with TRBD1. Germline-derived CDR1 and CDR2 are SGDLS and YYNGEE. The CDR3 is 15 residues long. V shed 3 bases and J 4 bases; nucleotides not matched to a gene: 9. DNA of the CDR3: TGTGCCAGCAGCGGCTTGACAGGGACATCCACTGAAGCTTTCTTT. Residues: CASSGLTGTSTEAFF.

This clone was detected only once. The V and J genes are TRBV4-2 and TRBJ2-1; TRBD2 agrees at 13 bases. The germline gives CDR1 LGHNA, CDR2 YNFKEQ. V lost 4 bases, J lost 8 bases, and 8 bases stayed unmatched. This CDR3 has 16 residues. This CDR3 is CASSRTTSGGLDEQFF. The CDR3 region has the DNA TGTGCCAGCAGCCGCACGACTAGCGGGGGGTTGGATGAGCAGTTCTTC.

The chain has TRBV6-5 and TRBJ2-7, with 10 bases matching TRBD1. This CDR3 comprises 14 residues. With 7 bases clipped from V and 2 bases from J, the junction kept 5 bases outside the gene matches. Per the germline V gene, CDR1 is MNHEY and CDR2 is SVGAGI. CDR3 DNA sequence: TGTGCCAGCACCGAGACAGGGGGCCCCTACGAGCAGTACTTC. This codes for CASTETGGPYEQYF.

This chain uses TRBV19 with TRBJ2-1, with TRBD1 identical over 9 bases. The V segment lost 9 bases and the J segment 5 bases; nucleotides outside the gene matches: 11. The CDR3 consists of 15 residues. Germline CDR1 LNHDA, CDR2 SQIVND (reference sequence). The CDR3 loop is CASPKQGAGNNEQFF. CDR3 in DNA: TGTGCCAGCCCTAAACAGGGGGCAGGGAACAATGAGCAGTTCTTC.

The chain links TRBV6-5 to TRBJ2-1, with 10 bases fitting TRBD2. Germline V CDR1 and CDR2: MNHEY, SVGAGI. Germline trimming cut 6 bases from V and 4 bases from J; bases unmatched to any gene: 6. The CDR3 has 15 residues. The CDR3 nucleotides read TGTGCCAGCAGGTTAAGCGGGGGGGCTTACAATGAGCAGTTCTTC. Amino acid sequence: CASRLSGGAYNEQFF.

CDR3 in amino acids: CASLQRGQTEAFF. As DNA, the CDR3 is TGTGCCAGTTTACAGAGGGGGCAAACTGAAGCTTTCTTT. V gene TRBV19 combines with J gene TRBJ1-1, with 7 positions matching TRBD1. CDR3 length: 13 amino acids. J lost 5 bases, V lost 8 bases, and 8 bases had no gene match. CDR1 and CDR2 from the germline V gene are LNHDA and SQIVND (reference sequence).

CDR3 DNA sequence: TGTGCCAGCAGTGCCCGGACAGGACAAAATCAGCCCCAGCATTTT. The encoded protein is CASSARTGQNQPQHF. The rearrangement joins TRBV2 to TRBJ1-5; 7 bases fit TRBD1. CDR3 length: 15 residues. The junction had 7 bases not matched to a gene; V was cut back by 4 bases and J by 4 bases. Germline V gene sequence: CDR1 SNHLY, CDR2 FYNNEI.

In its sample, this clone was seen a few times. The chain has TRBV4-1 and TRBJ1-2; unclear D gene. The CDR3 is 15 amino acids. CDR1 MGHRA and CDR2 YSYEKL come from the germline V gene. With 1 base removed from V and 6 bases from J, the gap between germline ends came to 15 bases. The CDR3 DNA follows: TGCGCCAGCAGCCAAGTTAGAGGGTATGGAAATGGCTACACCTTC. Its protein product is CASSQVRGYGNGYTF.

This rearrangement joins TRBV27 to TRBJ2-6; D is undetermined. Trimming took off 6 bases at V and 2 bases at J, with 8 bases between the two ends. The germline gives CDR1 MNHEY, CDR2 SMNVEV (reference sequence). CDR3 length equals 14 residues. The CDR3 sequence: CASSRTTGANVLTF. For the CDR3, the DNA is TGTGCCAGCAGCCGTACAACTGGGGCCAACGTCCTGACTTTC.

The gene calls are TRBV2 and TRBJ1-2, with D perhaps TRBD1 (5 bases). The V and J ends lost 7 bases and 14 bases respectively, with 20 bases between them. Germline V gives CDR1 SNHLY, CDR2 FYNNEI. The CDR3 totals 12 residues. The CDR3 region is CASNGDRGGGTF. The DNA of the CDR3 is TGTGCCAGCAACGGAGACCGGGGGGGTGGAACCTTC. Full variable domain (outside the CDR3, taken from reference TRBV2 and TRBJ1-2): EPEVTQTPSHQVTQMGQEVILRCVPISNHLYFYWYRQILGQKVEFLVSFYNNEISEKSEIFDDQFSVERPDGSNFTLKIRSTKLEDSAMYFCASNGDRGGGTFGSGTRLTVV.

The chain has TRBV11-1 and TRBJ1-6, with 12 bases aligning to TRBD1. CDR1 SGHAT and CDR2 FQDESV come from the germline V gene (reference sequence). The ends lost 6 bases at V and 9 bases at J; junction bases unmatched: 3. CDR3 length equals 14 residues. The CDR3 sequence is CASSSGQGASPLHF. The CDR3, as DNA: TGTGCCAGCAGTTCGGGACAGGGGGCTTCACCCCTCCACTTT.

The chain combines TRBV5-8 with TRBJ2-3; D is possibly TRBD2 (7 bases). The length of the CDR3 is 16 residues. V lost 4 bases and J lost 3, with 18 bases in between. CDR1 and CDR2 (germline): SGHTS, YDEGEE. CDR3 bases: TGTGCCAGCAGCCCCCGCGGGGGCAGTAGGACAGATACGCAGTATTTT. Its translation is CASSPRGGSRTDTQYF.

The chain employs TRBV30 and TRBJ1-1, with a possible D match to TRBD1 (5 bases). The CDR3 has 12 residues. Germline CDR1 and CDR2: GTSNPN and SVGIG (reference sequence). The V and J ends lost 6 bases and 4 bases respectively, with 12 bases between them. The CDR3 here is CACTFGGTEAFF. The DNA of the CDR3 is TGTGCCTGTACCTTCGGGGGCACTGAAGCTTTCTTT.

The CDR3: CASSVTSGGYETQYF. CDR3 nucleotide sequence: TGTGCCAGCAGCGTAACTAGCGGGGGGTATGAGACCCAGTACTTC. The V gene is TRBV9, the J gene TRBJ2-5, with 12 positions matching TRBD2. The V gene end was trimmed by 1 base and the J gene end by 5 bases; junction bases not matched to a gene: 3. Germline V gene sequence: CDR1 SGDLS, CDR2 YYNGEE. This CDR3 has 15 residues.

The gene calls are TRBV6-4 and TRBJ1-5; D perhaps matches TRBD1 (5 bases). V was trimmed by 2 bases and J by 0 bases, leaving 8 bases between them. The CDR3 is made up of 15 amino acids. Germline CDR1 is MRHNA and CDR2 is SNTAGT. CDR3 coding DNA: TGTGCCAGCAGTGACGGAGGGGATAGCAATCAGCCCCAGCATTTT. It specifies CASSDGGDSNQPQHF.